The rows below give T cell receptor beta chains drawn from one sample of a study of T cell responses to AZD1222 COVID-19 vaccine. Using immunoSEQ multiplex PCR, the repertoire was profiled, and TCRdb retains in-frame clones only, with some absent. The repertoire holds 150,000 to 200,000 clones, with approximately 90% as singletons. This specimen was peripheral blood, taken on day 0 of AZD1222 vaccination. The receptor source for this set is an adult in good health. Each CDR3 is given with its conserved first and last residue. The D gene is left open where the match is weak. Only some rows state a clone size, as once, few, many or a class for expanded clones.

J gene	clone size	V gene	D gene	CDR3 protein	CDR3 DNA
TRBJ1-5	-	TRBV6-1	-	CASSEASRGQPQHF	TGTGCCAGCAGTGAAGCGAGCCGGGGTCAGCCCCAGCATTTT
TRBJ2-1	-	TRBV6-5	-	CASNEQGFSYNEQFF	TGTGCCAGCAACGAACAGGGTTTTTCCTACAATGAGCAGTTCTTC
TRBJ1-6	-	TRBV19	TRBD1	CASSTRDSDNSPLHF	TGTGCCAGTAGTACTCGGGACAGCGATAATTCACCCCTCCACTTT
TRBJ2-7	-	TRBV28	TRBD1	CASSLSGTGNYEQYF	TGTGCCAGCAGTTTATCCGGGACAGGGAACTACGAGCAGTACTTC
TRBJ2-3	-	TRBV25-1	TRBD2	CASSEAGGTDTQYF	TGTGCCAGCAGTGAAGCGGGAGGCACAGATACGCAGTATTTT
TRBJ2-1	-	TRBV4-1	TRBD2	CASSQGLASNEQFF	TGCGCCAGCAGCCAAGGACTAGCTAGCAATGAGCAGTTCTTC
TRBJ2-5	-	TRBV6-5	-	CASRETPAVLETQYF	TGTGCCAGCCGAGAGACGCCCGCGGTTCTGGAGACCCAGTACTTC
TRBJ1-2	few	TRBV28	-	CASSLSVGSNYGYTF	TGTGCCAGCAGTTTATCCGTCGGTTCTAACTATGGCTACACCTTC
TRBJ1-1	few	TRBV18	-	CASSAAGGTEAFF	TGTGCCAGCTCAGCAGCGGGGGGAACTGAAGCTTTCTTT
TRBJ1-2	-	TRBV4-1	TRBD1	CASSQDTGALYGYTF	TGCGCCAGCAGCCAGGACACAGGGGCCCTATATGGCTACACCTTC
TRBJ1-4	-	TRBV7-9	-	CASSLGGGANEKLFF	TGTGCCAGCAGCTTAGGAGGTGGAGCTAATGAAAAACTGTTTTTT
TRBJ2-7	-	TRBV11-2	-	CASTTSRQSANEQYF	TGTGCCAGCACCACGTCTCGACAAAGTGCCAACGAGCAGTACTTC
TRBJ2-1	-	TRBV30	TRBD1	CAGDRGTYNEQFF	TGTGCCGGTGACAGGGGCACCTACAATGAGCAGTTCTTC
TRBJ1-5	-	TRBV4-1	-	CASSQDWGQPQHF	TGCGCCAGCAGCCAAGATTGGGGGCAGCCCCAGCATTTT
TRBJ1-1	-	TRBV19	-	CASRTDLMNTEAFF	TGTGCCAGCCGGACAGACCTCATGAACACTGAAGCTTTCTTT
TRBJ2-7	-	TRBV2	-	CASSEEGGYEQYF	TGTGCCAGCAGTGAGGAGGGGGGCTACGAGCAGTACTTC
TRBJ1-2	-	TRBV28	-	CASNPEWRTYGYTF	TGTGCCAGCAATCCAGAGTGGAGGACCTATGGCTACACCTTC
TRBJ1-2	-	TRBV18	-	CASSPPSGPYYGYTF	TGTGCCAGCTCACCACCCTCGGGACCGTACTATGGCTACACCTTC
TRBJ2-3	-	TRBV11-3	-	CASSLGPGTDTQYF	TGTGCCAGCAGCTTAGGGCCGGGCACAGATACGCAGTATTTT
TRBJ1-6	-	TRBV5-6	-	CASSLGRGGDNSPLHF	TGTGCCAGCAGCTTGGGAAGGGGGGGCGATAATTCACCCCTCCACTTT
TRBJ2-7	-	TRBV28	TRBD2	CASSSISGTSGYEQYF	TGTGCCAGCAGTTCAATCTCCGGTACTAGCGGCTACGAGCAGTACTTC
TRBJ2-1	-	TRBV6-2/TRBV6-3	TRBD2	CASSYSTLAGAYNEQFF	TGTGCCAGCAGTTACTCGACGCTAGCGGGGGCCTACAATGAGCAGTTCTTC
TRBJ2-7	-	TRBV30	-	CAWTGEGAYEQYF	TGTGCCTGGACAGGGGAAGGGGCCTACGAGCAGTACTTC
TRBJ2-7	-	TRBV4-2	TRBD2	CASSPSGHPYEQYF	TGTGCCAGCAGCCCTAGCGGACACCCCTACGAGCAGTACTTC
TRBJ1-2	-	TRBV2	-	CASSRQNYGYTF	TGTGCCAGCAGCCGACAGAACTATGGCTACACCTTC
TRBJ2-7	-	TRBV7-9	-	CASSLGVGELTYEQYF	TGTGCCAGCAGCTTAGGTGTGGGTGAGTTAACCTACGAGCAGTACTTC
TRBJ2-2	-	TRBV5-1	TRBD1	CASASGQFNTGELFF	TGCGCCAGTGCGTCGGGACAGTTTAACACCGGGGAGCTGTTTTTT
TRBJ1-5	-	TRBV24-1	TRBD1	CATSEGDRGWSNQPQHF	TGTGCCACCAGTGAAGGAGACAGGGGATGGAGCAATCAGCCCCAGCATTTT
TRBJ1-1	once	TRBV6-2/TRBV6-3	-	CASSYLSMNTEAFF	TGTGCCAGCAGTTACCTGAGCATGAACACTGAAGCTTTCTTT
TRBJ2-7	-	TRBV6-5	TRBD1	CASTDAGQGIYEQYF	TGTGCCAGCACCGATGCGGGACAGGGGATCTACGAGCAGTACTTC
TRBJ1-1	few	TRBV28	-	CASSFGNTEAFF	TGTGCCAGCAGTTTCGGTAACACTGAAGCTTTCTTT
TRBJ1-3	-	TRBV5-5	-	CASSNSQGKDGNTIYF	TGTGCCAGCAGCAATTCCCAGGGAAAGGATGGAAACACCATATATTTT
TRBJ2-5	-	TRBV2	-	CASRGDFQETQYF	TGTGCCAGCAGAGGGGACTTTCAAGAGACCCAGTACTTC
TRBJ2-5	few	TRBV18	-	CASSPQETQYF	TGTGCCAGCTCACCACAAGAGACCCAGTACTTC
TRBJ2-2	-	TRBV10-1	-	CASSESVRANTGELFF	TGCGCCAGCAGTGAGTCAGTCAGGGCGAACACCGGGGAGCTGTTTTTT
TRBJ1-2	few	TRBV5-4	TRBD1	CASSTPAGGAYGYTF	TGTGCCAGCAGCACCCCGGCAGGGGGCGCCTATGGCTACACCTTC
TRBJ2-7	once	TRBV5-8	-	CASSFIPWFRDEGYEQYF	TGTGCCAGCAGCTTTATCCCTTGGTTCCGGGACGAAGGATACGAGCAGTACTTC
TRBJ1-1	-	TRBV7-3	-	CASSLDSSMNTEAFF	TGTGCCAGCAGCTTGGACAGCTCTATGAACACTGAAGCTTTCTTT
TRBJ1-2	-	TRBV21-1	-	CASSNQQILYGYTF	TGTGCCAGCAGCAACCAACAGATTCTCTATGGCTACACCTTC
TRBJ2-1	-	TRBV30	TRBD2	CAWKVAGGPREQFF	TGTGCCTGGAAGGTGGCGGGAGGGCCACGAGAGCAGTTCTTC